A single sample is the source of the 29 T cell receptor beta chains below, sequenced in a study of beta chain features in type 1 diabetes. Reverse transcription of all isolated RNA meant that expressed TCRB transcripts were sequenced. Clones were read by immunoSEQ multiplex PCR, and TCRdb kept only the in-frame ones, dropping some. Here the sample spans hundreds of thousands of clones, around 30% being singletons. Sequencing was done on a sample of naive CD4+ T cells from blood. The origin of the receptors is a man younger than 35 in good health.

In its sample, this clone was seen a few times. J is TRBJ1-1 and V is TRBV30; the D is unclear. The CDR3 contains 13 residues. Germline V CDR1 and CDR2: GTSNPN, SVGIG (reference sequence). With 2 bases removed from V and 1 base from J, the gap between germline ends came to 8 bases. CDR3 DNA sequence: TGTGCCTGGAGTTGGGTTCAGAACACTGAAGCTTTCTTT. It is translated as CAWSWVQNTEAFF.

The chain is built from TRBV19 and TRBJ2-3; D is possibly TRBD1 or TRBD2 (6 bases each). The CDR3 is 17 residues long. Trimming left V 4 bases short and J 7 bases short, with 24 bases between. The germline V gene encodes CDR1 LNHDA and CDR2 SQIVND (reference sequence). DNA for the CDR3: TGTGCCAGTAGTACCCCCCGGACGTCGATAGGGGGGTATACGCAGTATTTT. Translating gives CASSTPRTSIGGYTQYF.

In this sample, this clone turned up a few times. This chain uses TRBV28 with TRBJ1-4, with D possibly matching TRBD1 (6 bases). CDR3 size: 15 residues. Trimming cost V 5 bases and J 7 bases, with 17 bases left between them. Germline-derived CDR1 and CDR2 are MDHEN and SYDVKM. The CDR3 reads CASSAPPRGSEKLFF. The CDR3 DNA reads as TGTGCCAGCAGTGCCCCTCCCAGGGGTAGTGAAAAACTGTTTTTT.

The V and J genes are TRBV29-1 and TRBJ2-1; TRBD2 agrees at 10 bases. Germline lookup yields CDR1 SQVTM and CDR2 ANQGSEA. The CDR3 loop spans 15 amino acids. V lost 6 bases, J lost 0 bases, and 5 bases stayed unmatched. The CDR3 coding sequence is TGCAGCGTCCAATCTAGCGGGAGCTCCTACAATGAGCAGTTCTTC. It is translated as CSVQSSGSSYNEQFF.

There are a few counts of this clone. This chain links TRBV25-1 with TRBJ2-5; 9 bases align to TRBD1. Looked up from germline, CDR1 is MGHDK and CDR2 is SYGVNS. The CDR3 has 15 amino acids. The V segment lost 3 bases and the J segment 1 base; nucleotides outside the gene matches: 3. The CDR3: CASSDWTGVQETQYF. CDR3 DNA sequence: TGTGCCAGCAGTGACTGGACAGGGGTCCAAGAGACCCAGTACTTC.

The rearrangement uses TRBV7-9 and TRBJ1-4; D possibly corresponds to TRBD1 (6 bases). The germline CDR1 and CDR2 sequences are SEHNR and FQNEAQ (reference sequence). V lost 5 bases and J lost 3, with 13 bases in between. This CDR3 has 15 residues. Here the CDR3 reads CASSLSSGANEKLFF. The DNA for the CDR3 is TGTGCCAGCAGCCTTAGTTCAGGGGCTAATGAAAAACTGTTTTTT. Variable domain in full (rest from reference TRBV7-9 and TRBJ1-4): DTGVSQNPRHKITKRGQNVTFRCDPISEHNRLYWYRQTLGQGPEFLTYFQNEAQLEKSRLLSDRFSAERPKGSFSTLEIQRTEQGDSAMYLCASSLSSGANEKLFFGSGTQLSVL.

This clone was seen a few times. This chain's CDR3 is CAWGVNYEQYF. CDR3 in DNA: TGTGCCTGGGGCGTCAACTACGAGCAGTACTTC. The chain links TRBV30 to TRBJ2-7; D not resolved. The CDR3 spans 11 residues. V lost 5 bases and J 3 bases, leaving 8 bases between the germline ends. CDR1 is GTSNPN and CDR2 is SVGIG in the germline V gene (reference sequence).

This chain connects TRBV30 to TRBJ1-1; D is unclear. CDR1 and CDR2 from the germline V gene are GTSNPN and SVGIG (reference sequence). Trimming shortened V by 5 bases and J by 4 bases, and 17 bases separated the two germline ends. The CDR3 loop spans 14 amino acids. The CDR3 sequence: CAWARRLSRTEAFF. CDR3 bases: TGTGCCTGGGCGAGGCGGTTATCGCGCACTGAAGCTTTCTTT. Together with reference TRBV30 and TRBJ1-1, the CDR3 gives the full variable domain: SQTIHQWPATLVQPVGSPLSLECTVEGTSNPNLYWYRQAAGRGLQLLFYSVGIGQISSEVPQNLSASRPQDRQFILSSKKLLLSDSGFYLCAWARRLSRTEAFFGQGTRLTVV.

The V gene is TRBV7-9, the J gene TRBJ2-1; no firm D call. Germline V lookup: CDR1 SEHNR, CDR2 FQNEAQ (reference sequence). CDR3 length: 16 residues. Trimming pared 5 bases from V and 6 bases from J, leaving 20 bases between. The CDR3 loop is CASSARRFAGSNEQFF. CDR3 in DNA: TGTGCCAGCAGCGCCCGGCGGTTCGCTGGCAGCAATGAGCAGTTCTTC.

The chain recombines TRBV30 with TRBJ1-5; 11 bases map to TRBD1. The CDR3 covers 15 residues. Germline CDR1 reads GTSNPN; CDR2 reads SVGIG (reference sequence). Germline trimming cut 1 base from V and 7 bases from J; bases unmatched to any gene: 6. The DNA for the CDR3 is TGTGCCTGGAGTGACGGACAGGGGGCTGGGCAGCCCCAGCATTTT. This sequence encodes CAWSDGQGAGQPQHF.

This clone was found a few times. The rearrangement uses TRBV6-6 and TRBJ2-7; D may correspond to TRBD1 or TRBD2 (5 bases each). Looked up from germline, CDR1 is MNHNY and CDR2 is SVGAGI (reference sequence). The germline V and J ends were trimmed by 0 bases and 6 bases, with 12 bases remaining between them. CDR3 length equals 14 residues. The CDR3 sequence is CASSYSQGEGEQYF. CDR3 bases: TGTGCCAGCAGTTACTCGCAGGGAGAAGGCGAGCAGTACTTC.

The V and J genes are TRBV7-9 and TRBJ2-7; possibly TRBD1 for D (5 bases). Between the trimmed V and J ends, which lost 5 bases and 2 bases, there was a span of 13 bases. The CDR3 extends over 14 amino acids. Germline-derived CDR1 and CDR2 are SEHNR and FQNEAQ (reference sequence). The CDR3 DNA reads TGTGCCAGCAGCGAAGGGCAAGGGGCCTACGAGCAGTACTTC. Translation gives CASSEGQGAYEQYF.

This chain joins TRBV29-1 and TRBJ1-5; the match to TRBD1 covers 8 bases. With V trimmed by 1 base and J by 4 bases, 3 bases remained unmatched. Germline CDR1 is SQVTM and CDR2 is ANQGSEA. The CDR3 is made up of 14 amino acids. The CDR3 sequence: CSVEGTGSNQPQHF. Here the CDR3 DNA reads TGCAGCGTTGAAGGGACAGGGAGTAATCAGCCCCAGCATTTT.

This clone was observed a handful of times. The chain carries TRBV7-9 and TRBJ2-7; D gene unclear. Trimming shortened V by 2 bases and J by 0 bases, and 8 bases separated the two germline ends. The CDR3 is 14 residues long. Germline CDR1 reads SEHNR; CDR2 reads FQNEAQ (reference sequence). The CDR3 loop reads CASSLFPNSYEQYF. CDR3 in DNA: TGTGCCAGCAGCTTATTCCCAAACTCCTACGAGCAGTACTTC.

The chain has TRBV5-1 and TRBJ2-1, with 15 positions matching TRBD2. This CDR3 has 17 amino acids. Germline CDR1 is SGHRS and CDR2 is YFSETQ. V dropped 1 base and J dropped 4; count of bases not matched to a gene: 3. CDR3 sequence reads: CASSLWTSGRAYNEQFF. Here the CDR3 DNA reads TGCGCCAGCAGCTTGTGGACTAGCGGGAGGGCTTACAATGAGCAGTTCTTC.

The chain carries TRBV7-9 and TRBJ2-7, with 9 bases matching TRBD2. The V gene end was trimmed by 2 bases and the J gene end by 11 bases; junction bases not matched to a gene: 7. CDR1 and CDR2 from the germline V gene are SEHNR and FQNEAQ (reference sequence). The CDR3 length is 13 residues. In DNA form, the CDR3 reads TGTGCCAGCAGCTTACCCCTTAGCGGGAGAAAGTACTTC. This encodes CASSLPLSGRKYF.

The rearrangement links TRBV20-1 to TRBJ1-4; D is ambiguous. Germline-derived CDR1 and CDR2 are DFQATT and SNEGSKA (reference sequence). Trimming took 5 bases from V and 10 from J, leaving 11 bases between them. CDR3 length equals 11 residues. The CDR3 nucleotides are TGCAGTGCTCCAGGAGAGGGAAAACTGTTTTTT. Translating gives CSAPGEGKLFF.

The chain carries TRBV19 and TRBJ2-7, with D perhaps matching TRBD1 (5 bases). Between the trimmed V and J ends, which lost 3 bases and 2 bases, there was a span of 8 bases. This CDR3 comprises 13 residues. In germline, CDR1 is LNHDA, CDR2 SQIVND (reference sequence). In DNA, the CDR3 is TGTGCCAGTAGTATTCGACAGACCTACGAGCAGTACTTC. This translates into CASSIRQTYEQYF.

The chain is built from TRBV29-1 and TRBJ2-5; 7 bases fit TRBD1. The V gene's germline CDR1 is SQVTM and CDR2 ANQGSEA. With V trimmed by 6 bases and J by 3 bases, 10 bases remained unmatched. CDR3 length equals 14 residues. In DNA form, the CDR3 reads TGCAGCGTGGCCCTCGGGACAGTAAAAGAGACCCAGTACTTC. It codes for CSVALGTVKETQYF.

The V and J genes are TRBV14 and TRBJ2-3, with D possibly TRBD1 on 5 matching bases. Trimming shortened V by 0 bases and J by 10 bases, and 8 bases separated the two germline ends. This CDR3 has 12 residues. From germline, CDR1 is SGHDN and CDR2 FVKESK. Here the CDR3 DNA reads TGTGCCAGCAGCCAAGATCAGGGTGCGCAGTATTTT. This sequence encodes CASSQDQGAQYF.

This clone has only a few counts. The chain is built from TRBV18 and TRBJ2-4; D may be TRBD2 (5 bases). The CDR3 has 15 amino acids. Germline-derived CDR1 and CDR2 are KGHSH and LQKENI. The V gene lost 2 bases and the J gene lost 3 bases, with 11 bases spanning the gap. This CDR3 reads CASSPIPADKNIQYF. The CDR3 DNA is TGTGCCAGCTCACCAATCCCAGCGGACAAAAACATTCAGTACTTC.

This clone came up a few times. The rearrangement links TRBV9 to TRBJ2-6; 7 positions match TRBD1. The germline V gene has CDR1 SGDLS and CDR2 YYNGEE. V gave up 1 base and J gave up 1 base; unmatched junction bases: 5. CDR3 length equals 17 residues. The CDR3 DNA follows: TGTGCCAGCAGCGTATCTGAGGGGGCATCTGGGGCCAACGTCCTGACTTTC. Translating gives CASSVSEGASGANVLTF.

This clone was seen only a few times. This rearrangement joins TRBV15 to TRBJ2-7; D might be TRBD1 (5 bases). Germline V gives CDR1 LNHNV, CDR2 YYDKDF (reference sequence). The CDR3 is 13 amino acids. Trimming shortened V by 8 bases and J by 3 bases, and 14 bases separated the two germline ends. The CDR3: CATSQGENYEQYF. CDR3 sequence (DNA): TGTGCCACCTCGCAGGGCGAAAACTACGAGCAGTACTTC.

The rearrangement joins TRBV29-1 to TRBJ2-7; 7 bases agree with TRBD1. J lost 7 bases, V lost 6 bases, and 6 bases had no gene match. CDR1 SQVTM and CDR2 ANQGSEA come from the germline V gene. The CDR3 has 11 amino acids. The CDR3 loop is CSVNQQGEQYF. The DNA of the CDR3 is TGCAGCGTCAACCAACAGGGGGAGCAGTACTTC.

The CDR3 reads CASSLGVGRTDTQYF. The CDR3 nucleotides are TGTGCCAGCAGCTTAGGGGTGGGCCGCACAGATACGCAGTATTTT. The chain combines TRBV7-2 with TRBJ2-3; D remains unclear. The length of the CDR3 is 15 residues. V lost 1 base and J 1 base, leaving 9 bases between the germline ends. The V gene's germline CDR1 is SGHTA and CDR2 FQGNSA.

This clone turned up a few times. The chain is built from TRBV30 and TRBJ1-1; no clear D gene. Germline assignment: CDR1 GTSNPN and CDR2 SVGIG (reference sequence). The V end was cut by 4 bases, the J end by 1 base, with 4 bases between. The CDR3 covers 11 residues. In DNA, the CDR3 is TGTGCCTGGATGGAGAACACTGAAGCTTTCTTT. It is translated as CAWMENTEAFF. The whole variable domain, remainder taken from reference TRBV30 and TRBJ1-1, is SQTIHQWPATLVQPVGSPLSLECTVEGTSNPNLYWYRQAAGRGLQLLFYSVGIGQISSEVPQNLSASRPQDRQFILSSKKLLLSDSGFYLCAWMENTEAFFGQGTRLTVV.

This clone was counted only a few times. The chain is built from TRBV6-5 and TRBJ2-1; 8 positions agree with TRBD2. Germline assignment: CDR1 MNHEY and CDR2 SVGAGI. J gave up 0 bases and V 6 bases, and 4 bases lay outside the gene matches. The CDR3 spans 15 residues. This CDR3 reads CASSSAGDSYNEQFF. Written as DNA, the CDR3 is TGTGCCAGCAGCTCAGCGGGAGACTCCTACAATGAGCAGTTCTTC.

This clone was detected only a few times. The chain joins TRBV2 to TRBJ1-5; D ambiguous. Germline V lookup: CDR1 SNHLY, CDR2 FYNNEI. Trimming stripped 4 bases from V and 4 bases from J, with 20 bases between. CDR3 length: 17 residues. The CDR3 reads CASSGVQVRIWNQPQHF. CDR3 coding DNA: TGTGCCAGCAGTGGAGTACAAGTAAGAATCTGGAATCAGCCCCAGCATTTT.

The V call is TRBV6-5, the J call TRBJ2-3, with no clear D. V was clipped by 2 bases and J by 0 bases, with 3 bases between them. This CDR3 spans 13 amino acids. Germline CDR1 is MNHEY and CDR2 is SVGAGI. The DNA for the CDR3 is TGTGCCAGCAGTTACATTAGCACAGATACGCAGTATTTT. Its protein product is CASSYISTDTQYF.